This record covers a single T cell receptor beta chain. Its cognate antigen is unknown. This entry comes from a study of beta chain features in type 1 diabetes. The study's findings and limits: Moderate yet significant TCRB CDR3 shortening was seen in Type 1 diabetes patients in all four CD4+ subsets.

A sort by CD45RO/CCR7/CD25/CD127/CD95/CD27 yielded CD4+ naive, central memory, regulatory and stem cell-like memory cells. V was pared by 6 bases and J by 0 bases, with 14 bases between. This CDR3 has 15 amino acids. The germline V gene has CDR1 MNHEY and CDR2 SMNVEV (reference sequence). The sequenced template was cDNA made from the entire isolated RNA. Sequencing used immunoSEQ multiplex PCR; TCRdb keeps in-frame clones, though not all of them. The sample carries hundreds of thousands of clones, 30% recorded once. The chain uses TRBV27 and TRBJ2-5; the D gene is possibly TRBD2 (5 bases). Sequencing was performed on naive CD4+ T cells from blood. This TCR was sampled from a man aged 18 to 35 in good health. CDR3 bases: TGTGCCAGCAGAATAGAGGGAGCCTACCAAGAGACCCAGTACTTC. This codes for CASRIEGAYQETQYF.